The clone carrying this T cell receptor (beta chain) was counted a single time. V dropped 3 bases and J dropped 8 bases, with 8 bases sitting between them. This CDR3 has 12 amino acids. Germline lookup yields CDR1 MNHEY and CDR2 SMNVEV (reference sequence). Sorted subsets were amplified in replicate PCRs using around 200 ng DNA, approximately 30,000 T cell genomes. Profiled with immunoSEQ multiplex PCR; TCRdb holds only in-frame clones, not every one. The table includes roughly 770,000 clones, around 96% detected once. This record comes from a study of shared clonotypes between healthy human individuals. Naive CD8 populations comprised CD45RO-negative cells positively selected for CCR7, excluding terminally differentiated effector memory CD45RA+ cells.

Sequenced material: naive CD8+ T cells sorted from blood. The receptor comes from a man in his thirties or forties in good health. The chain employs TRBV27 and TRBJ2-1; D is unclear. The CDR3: CASSFGFDEQFF. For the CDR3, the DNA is TGTGCCAGCAGTTTCGGGTTCGATGAGCAGTTCTTC.